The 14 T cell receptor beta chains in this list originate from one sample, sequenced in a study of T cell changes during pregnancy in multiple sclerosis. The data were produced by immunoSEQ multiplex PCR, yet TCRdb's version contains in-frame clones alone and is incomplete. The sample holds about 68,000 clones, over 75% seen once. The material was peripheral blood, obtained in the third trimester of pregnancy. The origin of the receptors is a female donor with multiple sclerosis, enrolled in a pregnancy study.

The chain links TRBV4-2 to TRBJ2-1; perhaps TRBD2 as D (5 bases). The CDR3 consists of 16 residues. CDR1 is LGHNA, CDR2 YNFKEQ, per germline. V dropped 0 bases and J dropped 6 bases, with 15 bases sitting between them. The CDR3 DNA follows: TGTGCCAGCAGCCAAGACTCTGGCGGGTCAGGCAATGAGCAGTTCTTC. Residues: CASSQDSGGSGNEQFF.

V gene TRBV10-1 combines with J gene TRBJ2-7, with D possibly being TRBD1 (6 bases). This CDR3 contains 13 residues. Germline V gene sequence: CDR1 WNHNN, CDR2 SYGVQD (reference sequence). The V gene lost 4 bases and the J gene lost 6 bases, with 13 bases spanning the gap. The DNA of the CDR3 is TGCGCCAGCAGTGTACAGGGCCTTGGCGAGCAGTACTTC. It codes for CASSVQGLGEQYF.

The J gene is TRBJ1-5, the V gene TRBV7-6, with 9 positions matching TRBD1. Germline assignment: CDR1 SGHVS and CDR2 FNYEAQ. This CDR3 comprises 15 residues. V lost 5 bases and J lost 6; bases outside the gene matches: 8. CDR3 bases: TGTGCCAGCAGCCCGAGGACAGGGGAGAGTCAGCCCCAGCATTTT. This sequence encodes CASSPRTGESQPQHF. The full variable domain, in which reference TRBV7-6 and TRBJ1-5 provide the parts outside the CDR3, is GAGVSQSPRYKVTKRGQDVALRCDPISGHVSLYWYRQALGQGPEFLTYFNYEAQQDKSGLPNDRFSAERPEGSISTLTIQRTEQRDSAMYRCASSPRTGESQPQHFGDGTRLSIL.

The CDR3 DNA is TGTGCCAGTAGTGGGCGGGACCGGGGGGCCCTTCAAGAGACCCAGTACTTC. As protein: CASSGRDRGALQETQYF. J is TRBJ2-5 and V is TRBV19, with D tentatively TRBD2 (7 bases). Germline CDR1 and CDR2: LNHDA and SQIVND (reference sequence). The CDR3 is made up of 17 amino acids. Trimming shortened V by 5 bases and J by 2 bases, and 21 bases separated the two germline ends.

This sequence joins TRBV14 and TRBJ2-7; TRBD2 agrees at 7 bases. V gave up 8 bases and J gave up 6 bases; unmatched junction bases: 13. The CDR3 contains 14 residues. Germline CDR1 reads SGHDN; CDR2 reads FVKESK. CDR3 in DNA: TGTGCCAGCCAGGGTATGTCGGGGGGTTCCGAGCAGTACTTC. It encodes CASQGMSGGSEQYF. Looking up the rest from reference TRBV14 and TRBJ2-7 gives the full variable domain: EAGVTQFPSHSVIEKGQTVTLRCDPISGHDNLYWYRRVMGKEIKFLLHFVKESKQDESGMPNNRFLAERTGGTYSTLKVQPAELEDSGVYFCASQGMSGGSEQYFGPGTRLTVT.

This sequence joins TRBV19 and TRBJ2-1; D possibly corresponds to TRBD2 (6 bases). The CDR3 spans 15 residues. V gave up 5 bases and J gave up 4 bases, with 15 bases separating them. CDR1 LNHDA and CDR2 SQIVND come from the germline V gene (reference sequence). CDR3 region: CASSASGGGYNEQFF. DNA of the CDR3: TGTGCCAGTAGTGCAAGCGGAGGAGGGTACAATGAGCAGTTCTTC.

CDR3 sequence reads: CASSYYRQGGTEAFF. CDR3 nucleotide sequence: TGTGCCAGCAGTTACTACCGACAGGGTGGTACTGAAGCTTTCTTT. The chain combines TRBV6-5 with TRBJ1-1, with 7 bases aligning to TRBD1. The CDR3 extends over 15 amino acids. The junction had 7 bases not matched to a gene; V was cut back by 1 base and J by 5 bases. CDR1 and CDR2 (germline): MNHEY, SVGAGI.

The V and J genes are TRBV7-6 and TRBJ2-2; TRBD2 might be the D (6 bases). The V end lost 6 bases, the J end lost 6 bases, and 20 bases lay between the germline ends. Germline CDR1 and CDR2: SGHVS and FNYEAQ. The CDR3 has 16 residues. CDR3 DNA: TGTGCCAGCAGAGTAGAAAAAGGCGGGGTACCCGGGGAGCTGTTTTTT. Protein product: CASRVEKGGVPGELFF.

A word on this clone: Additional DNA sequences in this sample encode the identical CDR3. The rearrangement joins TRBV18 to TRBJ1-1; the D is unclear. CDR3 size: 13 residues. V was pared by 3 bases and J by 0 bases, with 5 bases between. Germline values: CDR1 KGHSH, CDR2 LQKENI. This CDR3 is CASSPGLNTEAFF. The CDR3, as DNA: TGTGCCAGCTCACCCGGTTTGAACACTGAAGCTTTCTTT.

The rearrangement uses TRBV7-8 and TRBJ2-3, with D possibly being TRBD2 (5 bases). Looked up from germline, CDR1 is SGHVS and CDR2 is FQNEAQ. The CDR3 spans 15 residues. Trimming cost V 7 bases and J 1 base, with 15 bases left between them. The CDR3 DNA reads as TGTGCCAGCACCAAACCACGGACTGGCACAGATACGCAGTATTTT. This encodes CASTKPRTGTDTQYF. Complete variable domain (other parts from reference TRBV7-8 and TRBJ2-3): GAGVSQSPRYKVAKRGQDVALRCDPISGHVSLFWYQQALGQGPEFLTYFQNEAQLDKSGLPSDRFFAERPEGSVSTLKIQRTQQEDSAVYLCASTKPRTGTDTQYFGPGTRLTVL.

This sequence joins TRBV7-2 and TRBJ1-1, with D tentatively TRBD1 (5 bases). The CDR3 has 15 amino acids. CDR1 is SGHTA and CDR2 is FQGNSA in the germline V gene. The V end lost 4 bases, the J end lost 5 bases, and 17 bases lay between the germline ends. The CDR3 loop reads CASSSAYQGGTEAFF. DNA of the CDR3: TGTGCCAGCAGCTCCGCGTACCAGGGAGGGACTGAAGCTTTCTTT.

The CDR3 region has the DNA TGTGCCAGCAGTTACTCCAAGGGGGCTGGTGAAAAACTGTTTTTT. Its protein is CASSYSKGAGEKLFF. The chain links TRBV6-5 to TRBJ1-4; 7 nucleotides align to TRBD1. This CDR3 is 15 amino acids long. The junction had 5 bases not matched to a gene; V was cut back by 0 bases and J by 7 bases. Germline V gives CDR1 MNHEY, CDR2 SVGAGI.

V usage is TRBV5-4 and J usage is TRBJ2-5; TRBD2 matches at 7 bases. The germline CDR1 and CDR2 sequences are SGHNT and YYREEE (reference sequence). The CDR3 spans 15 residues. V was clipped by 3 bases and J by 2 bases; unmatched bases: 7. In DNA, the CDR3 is TGTGCCAGCAGCTGGACTAGTGCTAGGCAAGAGACCCAGTACTTC. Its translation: CASSWTSARQETQYF.

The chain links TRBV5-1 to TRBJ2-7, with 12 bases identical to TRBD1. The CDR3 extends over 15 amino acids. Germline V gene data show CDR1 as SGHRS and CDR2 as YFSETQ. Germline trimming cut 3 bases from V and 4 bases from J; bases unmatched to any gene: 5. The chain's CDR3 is CASSSGTGGRYEQYF. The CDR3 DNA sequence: TGCGCCAGCAGCTCCGGGACAGGGGGCAGGTACGAGCAGTACTTC.